Presented here are 16 T cell receptor beta chains from one specimen sequenced in a study of blood T cell repertoires in COVID-19. Clones were sequenced by immunoSEQ multiplex PCR, and TCRdb holds only the in-frame ones, with some missing. The table records approximately 470,000 clones, roughly 87% of them present only once. What was sequenced was PBMCs or T cells enriched from blood (not recorded which). These receptor sequences come from a woman aged 18-29 years who had recovered from COVID-19.

This clone was detected a few times. This chain connects TRBV16 to TRBJ2-2; TRBD1 agrees at 7 bases. The CDR3 runs 16 residues. J gave up 4 bases and V 4 bases, and 9 bases lay outside the gene matches. The V gene's germline CDR1 is KGHSY and CDR2 FQNENV. The CDR3 DNA reads as TGTGCCAGCAGCCGACAGGGTGAGGTACTCACCGGGGAGCTGTTTTTT. Amino acid sequence: CASSRQGEVLTGELFF. The full variable domain, in which reference TRBV16 and TRBJ2-2 provide the parts outside the CDR3, is GEEVAQTPKHLVRGEGQKAKLYCAPIKGHSYVFWYQQVLKNEFKFLISFQNENVFDETGMPKERFSAKCLPNSPCSLEIQATKLEDSAVYFCASSRQGEVLTGELFFGEGSRLTVL.

This sequence joins TRBV4-1 and TRBJ2-3; maybe TRBD2 (5 bases). The CDR3 is 14 amino acids. Per germline, CDR1 MGHRA and CDR2 YSYEKL. Trimming took off 4 bases at V and 5 bases at J, with 13 bases between the two ends. CDR3 nucleotide sequence: TGCGCCAGCAGCCTGGAGTCCCGGGAAGATACGCAGTATTTT. Its protein product is CASSLESREDTQYF.

V and J are TRBV30 and TRBJ1-4, with 7 bases lining up with TRBD1. Trimming removed 7 bases from V and 8 bases from J; junction bases left unmatched: 10. The CDR3 contains 13 residues. Germline loops: CDR1 GTSNPN, CDR2 SVGIG (reference sequence). The chain's CDR3 is CAFQRGQTEKLFF. CDR3 sequence (DNA): TGTGCCTTCCAACGGGGACAGACCGAAAAACTGTTTTTT.

This clone was observed once. The rearrangement joins TRBV28 to TRBJ1-1; possibly TRBD1 for D (5 bases). CDR3 length: 13 amino acids. The ends were cut back, 7 bases at V and 5 bases at J, with 14 bases in the middle. CDR1 and CDR2 from the germline V gene are MDHEN and SYDVKM. The CDR3 DNA is TGTGCCAGCATCCTCGGGGGTCGAACTGAAGCTTTCTTT. Protein sequence: CASILGGRTEAFF.

The V and J genes are TRBV4-1 and TRBJ1-1; 10 bases align to TRBD1. V lost 4 bases, J lost 5 bases, and 7 bases stayed unmatched. CDR1 and CDR2 from the germline V gene are MGHRA and YSYEKL. This CDR3 region has 15 residues. The CDR3, as DNA: TGCGCCAGCAGCCCAGCGGACAGGGGGGGAACTGAAGCTTTCTTT. It is translated as CASSPADRGGTEAFF.

The chain employs TRBV19 and TRBJ1-2, with a possible D match to TRBD1 (6 bases). The CDR3 length is 15 residues. Germline V gives CDR1 LNHDA, CDR2 SQIVND (reference sequence). Between the trimmed V and J ends, which lost 1 base and 0 bases, there was a span of 9 bases. The CDR3 is CASSIVTGTNYGYTF. CDR3 nucleotide sequence: TGTGCCAGTAGTATAGTCACAGGGACTAACTATGGCTACACCTTC.

The chain is built from TRBV21-1 and TRBJ2-6; TRBD1 is the table's D call, not checked against the DNA. TRBV21-1 is a recognized pseudogene. The CDR3 spans 17 residues. The DNA of the CDR3 is TGTGCCAGCAGCATCCGACAGGAGGAGAGCGGGGCCAACGTCCTGACTTTC. Protein product: CASSIRQEESGANVLTF.

The V and J genes are TRBV19 and TRBJ1-2; 7 bases line up with TRBD1. CDR3 length: 16 amino acids. The germline V gene encodes CDR1 LNHDA and CDR2 SQIVND (reference sequence). With 1 base clipped from V and 8 bases from J, the junction kept 13 bases outside the gene matches. The CDR3 DNA follows: TGTGCCAGTAGTATAGTCCTACAGGGGTCCCTGGGAGGCTACACCTTC. Protein: CASSIVLQGSLGGYTF.

V gene TRBV7-9 combines with J gene TRBJ1-1; perhaps TRBD1 as D (6 bases). Germline V gives CDR1 SEHNR, CDR2 FQNEAQ (reference sequence). The CDR3 is 14 amino acids. V was cut by 6 bases and J by 2 bases, with 13 bases left in between. CDR3 residues: CASSSGEGNTEAFF. In DNA, the CDR3 is TGTGCCAGCAGTTCAGGGGAGGGAAACACTGAAGCTTTCTTT.

V is TRBV13 and J is TRBJ1-2; 7 bases are shared with TRBD1. Germline V gene lookup returns CDR1 PRHDT and CDR2 FYEKMQ (reference sequence). V gave up 5 bases and J gave up 3 bases; unmatched junction bases: 9. The CDR3 has 15 residues. CDR3 DNA sequence: TGTGCCAGCAGCGTCCGGGAGGGGGCCGACTATGGCTACACCTTC. Encoded protein: CASSVREGADYGYTF.

This chain joins TRBV2 and TRBJ1-4; 11 bases fit TRBD1. CDR1 SNHLY and CDR2 FYNNEI come from the germline V gene. With V trimmed by 6 bases and J by 8 bases, 8 bases remained unmatched. This CDR3 is 15 amino acids long. The CDR3 DNA is TGTGCCAGCAGGACGCCCGGGACAGGGGGAGAAAAACTGTTTTTT. Encoded protein: CASRTPGTGGEKLFF.

V usage is TRBV19 and J usage is TRBJ2-7; D is perhaps TRBD2 (6 bases). V lost 2 bases and J 0 bases, leaving 11 bases between the germline ends. In germline, CDR1 is LNHDA, CDR2 SQIVND (reference sequence). The CDR3 length is 15 residues. The CDR3 DNA reads as TGTGCCAGTAGTATACTAGCGAGGGGCTCCTACGAGCAGTACTTC. Its translation: CASSILARGSYEQYF.

Note on this clone: Other DNA sequences in the same sample also yield this CDR3. The rearrangement uses TRBV24-1 and TRBJ2-3; perhaps TRBD2 as D (5 bases). This CDR3 is built from 12 residues. Germline loops: CDR1 KGHDR, CDR2 SFDVKD. Trimming left V 3 bases short and J 6 bases short, with 6 bases between. The CDR3 spells CATSDPGDTQYF. The CDR3 nucleotides read TGTGCCACCAGTGATCCGGGGGATACGCAGTATTTT.

The V gene is TRBV11-1, the J gene TRBJ1-1, with D possibly TRBD1 on 5 matching bases. CDR1 SGHAT and CDR2 FQDESV come from the germline V gene (reference sequence). The CDR3 totals 13 residues. V was clipped by 3 bases and J by 1 base, with 6 bases between them. CDR3 sequence reads: CASSLGQNTEAFF. CDR3 nucleotide sequence: TGTGCCAGCAGCTTGGGGCAGAACACTGAAGCTTTCTTT.

V gene TRBV6-5 combines with J gene TRBJ1-2; no firm D call. CDR3 size: 14 residues. Between the trimmed V and J ends, which lost 5 bases and 2 bases, there was a span of 12 bases. Germline lookup yields CDR1 MNHEY and CDR2 SVGAGI. CDR3 sequence (DNA): TGTGCCAGCAGTCCTTCAGGCTTAAACTATGGCTACACCTTC. This sequence encodes CASSPSGLNYGYTF.

The J gene is TRBJ2-3, the V gene TRBV12-5; 8 nucleotides agree with TRBD1. Trimming cost V 9 bases and J 5 bases; bases outside gene matches: 7. This CDR3 region has 13 residues. Germline values: CDR1 LGHNT, CDR2 FRNRAP. The CDR3 region has the DNA TGTGCTAGCACACAGGGGGTGGTAGATACGCAGTATTTT. It translates to CASTQGVVDTQYF.